This T cell receptor beta chain was recorded in a study of CD8+CD57+ T cells in acquired aplastic anemia. Study-wide results and caveats: In CD8+ cells, Simpson's diversity showed no significant difference between patients and controls. Patients and controls were found to share roughly 31 CD8+ CDR3 sequences.

The CDR3 covers 15 residues. V shed 1 base and J 4 bases; nucleotides not matched to a gene: 7. Germline CDR1 is SGHAT and CDR2 is FQNNGV. Worth noting for this clonotype: The antigen remains unidentified.

Using genomic DNA as the template, TCR beta VDJ and CDR3 profiling was carried out. Each CDR3 protein gets one entry after TCRdb re-called the reads with MiXCR. Here the sample spans a few hundred thousand distinct CDR3 sequences, 61% being singletons. The chain carries TRBV11-2 and TRBJ2-7, with 7 nucleotides matching TRBD1. The sample was sorted CD4+, CD8+, or CD8+CD57+ T cells (not recorded which) from PBMCs. This TCR came from a human donor in good health. The CDR3 loop is CASSLVGDSSYEQYF. CDR3 bases: TGTGCCAGCAGCTTAGTAGGGGACAGTTCATACGAGCAGTACTTC.